Listed here are 3 T cell receptor beta chains from one sample, sequenced in a study of blood T cells in healthy people across ages. The second PCR ran about 7 to 12 cycles with a sample-barcoded 5' primer and J-beta primers. TCRdb reprocessed the 5' RACE reads with MiXCR, giving one entry per CDR3 protein. The data contain roughly 1.6 million distinct CDR3 sequences, 30% to 40% of them singletons. Sequenced sample: blood. The receptor set was obtained from a woman aged 25 to 39 in good health.

This clonotype showed up many times. A read error may produce the germline difference seen at one junction end. V is TRBV11-2 and J is TRBJ2-7, with a weak D call TRBD1 (5 bases). The germline V gene encodes CDR1 SGHAT and CDR2 FQNNGV. CDR3 length equals 13 residues. CDR3 sequence reads: CASSLGVGYEQYF. For the CDR3, the DNA is TGTGCCAGCAGTTTAGGGGTGGGCTACGAGCAGTACTTC.

In this sample, this clonotype turned up once. In DNA, the CDR3 is TGTGCCAGCAGCCCAAATCTCAGGCCCTACGAGCAGTACTTC. This sequence encodes CASSPNLRPYEQYF. The chain recombines TRBV14 with TRBJ2-7; D ambiguous. V was trimmed by 4 bases and J by 2 bases, leaving 12 bases between them. CDR3 size: 14 residues. Germline-derived CDR1 and CDR2 are SGHDN and FVKESK.

The chain uses TRBV6-1 and TRBJ1-4; unclear D gene. Germline values: CDR1 MNHNS, CDR2 SASEGT. The CDR3 length is 13 residues. The ends were cut back, 4 bases at V and 12 bases at J, with 15 bases in the middle. The CDR3 protein is CASSGGSILELFF. CDR3 DNA sequence: TGTGCCAGCAGTGGAGGGTCGATCCTTGAACTGTTTTTT.